A selection of T cell receptor beta chains follows, all from one sample in a study of T cell changes during pregnancy in multiple sclerosis. TCRdb's copy holds only in-frame clones and misses some; the assay was immunoSEQ multiplex PCR. The profile shows 35,000 to 45,000 clones, 90% of them singletons. Here the sequenced sample was peripheral blood, taken in the second trimester of pregnancy. The source of these receptors is a female donor in good health, enrolled as a control in a pregnancy study. Each CDR3 is given with its conserved first and last residue. Fields, in order: D gene, clone size, V gene, J gene, CDR3 DNA, CDR3 protein. D genes are given only for firm matches. Clone size, where shown, is once, few, many, or a class for clones that have expanded.

-,-,TRBV10-1,TRBJ1-1,TGCGCCAGTATCCTCTCCCAGGGGCAGGGTAACACTGAAGCTTTCTTT,CASILSQGQGNTEAFF
-,-,TRBV7-2,TRBJ1-4,TGTGCCAGCAGCCCCATGAGCGGGGGGGAAAAACTGTTTTTT,CASSPMSGGEKLFF
-,-,TRBV7-9,TRBJ2-7,TGTGCCAGCAGCATGGGGAGCGGCTACGAGCAGTACTTC,CASSMGSGYEQYF
TRBD1,-,TRBV9,TRBJ2-5,TGTGCCAGCAGCGGGGAGGGACAGGGGCATGTCAGAGAGACCCAGTACTTC,CASSGEGQGHVRETQYF
-,-,TRBV18,TRBJ1-3,TGTGCCAGCTCACCCTCCGGGACATTGGGGAACACCATATATTTT,CASSPSGTLGNTIYF
TRBD1,-,TRBV7-2,TRBJ2-4,TGTGCCAGCAGCTTAGATGGGACAGGGTGGTCCAAAAACATTCAGTACTTC,CASSLDGTGWSKNIQYF
TRBD1,once,TRBV29-1,TRBJ1-4,TGCAGCGTTGGGACAGGGGCTGAAAAACTGTTTTTT,CSVGTGAEKLFF
TRBD2,-,TRBV9,TRBJ2-7,TGTGCCAGCGCGAACAGCGCTAGCGGGGACTACGAGCAGTACTTC,CASANSASGDYEQYF
-,-,TRBV5-8,TRBJ1-2,TGTGCCAGCAGCTCCGTTGGGGGGGCTGGCTACACCTTC,CASSSVGGAGYTF
TRBD1,-,TRBV29-1,TRBJ1-2,TGCAGCGTTGGGGACAGGCGGGGCTACACCTTC,CSVGDRRGYTF
TRBD1,-,TRBV7-9,TRBJ1-1,TGTGCCAGCAGCTTACAGGGGGCGAACACTGAAGCTTTCTTT,CASSLQGANTEAFF
TRBD1,-,TRBV30,TRBJ1-5,TGTGCCTGGGGGGACAGTAATTACAATCAGCCCCAGCATTTT,CAWGDSNYNQPQHF
TRBD1,-,TRBV15,TRBJ1-5,TGTGCCACCCGAGACAGGGGAGTCATTGGCAATCAGCCCCAGCATTTT,CATRDRGVIGNQPQHF
-,-,TRBV27,TRBJ2-3,TGTGCCAGCAGTTTAACGGACAGACCGGCAGATACGCAGTATTTT,CASSLTDRPADTQYF
TRBD1,-,TRBV4-1,TRBJ1-5,TGCGCCAGCAGCGGACCGGGACAGGGGGATCAGCCCCAGCATTTT,CASSGPGQGDQPQHF
-,-,TRBV7-2,TRBJ1-2,TGTGCCAGCAGCTTAGAGCAGGGGCGTAACTATGGCTACACCTTC,CASSLEQGRNYGYTF
TRBD1,-,TRBV19,TRBJ2-7,TGTGCCAGTAGGGTGACAGGGGCCTACGAGCAGTACTTC,CASRVTGAYEQYF
-,-,TRBV2,TRBJ1-1,TGTGCCAGCAGTGGGGGGGTTGGATTGGCTGAAGCTTTCTTT,CASSGGVGLAEAFF
-,-,TRBV25-1,TRBJ2-1,TGTGCCAGCAGTGAATTCTTTCACAATGAGCAGTTCTTC,CASSEFFHNEQFF
TRBD2,-,TRBV5-1,TRBJ2-2,TGCGCCAGCAGCTTGGTACTAGCGGGGGGGCCCGGGGAGCTGTTTTTT,CASSLVLAGGPGELFF
-,-,TRBV5-4,TRBJ2-3,TGTGCCAGCAGCCCCCCCCCGAAACCTCACGCAGCAGATACGCAGTATTTT,CASSPPPKPHAADTQYF
-,-,TRBV11-2,TRBJ1-5,TGTGCCAGCAGCTTAGTTGGGCAGAAAAATCAGCCCCAGCATTTT,CASSLVGQKNQPQHF
-,-,TRBV5-6,TRBJ1-4,TGTGCCAGCAGCTTTTTCCAGGGTGGTGAAAAACTGTTTTTT,CASSFFQGGEKLFF
TRBD2,once,TRBV7-2,TRBJ2-3,TGTGCCAGCAGCTTAGCTCGTCGCCTAGCGGGGGGAGATACGCAGTATTTT,CASSLARRLAGGDTQYF
-,few,TRBV20-1,TRBJ2-3,TGCAGTTTTTTAGCTGGAGATACGCAGTATTTT,CSFLAGDTQYF
-,once,TRBV5-1,TRBJ2-2,TGCGCCAGCAGCTTGGACAGGGTTCGAACCGGGGAGCTGTTTTTT,CASSLDRVRTGELFF
TRBD2,once,TRBV10-3,TRBJ2-1,TGTGCCAACGGACTAGCGGAAAACAATGAGCAGTTCTTC,CANGLAENNEQFF
-,-,TRBV27,TRBJ2-6,TGTGCCAGCAGTTATCGGCAGGTCCGGGGTTTGTCTGGGGCCAACGTCCTGACTTTC,CASSYRQVRGLSGANVLTF
TRBD2,-,TRBV7-6,TRBJ2-2,TGTGCCAGCAGCTCAAATACCCCGGGACTAGCGCTCAACACCGGGGAGCTGTTTTTT,CASSSNTPGLALNTGELFF
-,-,TRBV5-8,TRBJ2-2,TGTGCCAGCAGCCGGGGACTGATGAACACCGGGGAGCTGTTTTTT,CASSRGLMNTGELFF
TRBD2,-,TRBV4-3,TRBJ2-1,TGCGCCAGCAGCCAAGCAGCGGGGGGTACCTACAATGAGCAGTTCTTC,CASSQAAGGTYNEQFF
TRBD1,-,TRBV10-3,TRBJ2-7,TGTGCCATCAGGGACAGGGAGAGGTACGAGCAGTACTTC,CAIRDRERYEQYF
TRBD2,-,TRBV30,TRBJ2-1,TGTGCCTGGAGCCCCTTCCCTAGCGGGAGTTCCAGTCAGCAGTTCTTC,CAWSPFPSGSSSQQFF
-,-,TRBV14,TRBJ2-7,TGTGCCAGCAGCCTTAGTCTAAGCTCCTACGAGCAGTACTTC,CASSLSLSSYEQYF
TRBD1,-,TRBV2,TRBJ2-7,TGTGCCAGCAGACTCTGGGGGGACAGGGGAGTAGACGAGCAGTACTTC,CASRLWGDRGVDEQYF
TRBD2,-,TRBV9,TRBJ2-1,TGTGCCAGCAGCGTAGATGGGGGGGAGTACAATGAGCAGTTCTTC,CASSVDGGEYNEQFF
-,-,TRBV7-9,TRBJ2-7,TGTGCCAGCAGGCGGAAAGGGGTTAGCTACGAGCAGTACTTC,CASRRKGVSYEQYF
-,-,TRBV6-1,TRBJ2-1,TGTGCCAGCAGGGGACTGCTCTACAATGAGCAGTTCTTC,CASRGLLYNEQFF
TRBD1,-,TRBV19,TRBJ1-5,TGTGCCACCGAACATACAGGGGGCGGGCAGCCCCAGCATTTT,CATEHTGGGQPQHF
-,-,TRBV7-2,TRBJ1-1,TGTGCCAGCAGCTTCCCGGGCACTGAAGCTTTCTTT,CASSFPGTEAFF
-,-,TRBV2,TRBJ2-7,TGTGCCAGCAGTCCCCGGGGCAGGGGAGAGGGGGAGCAGTACTTC,CASSPRGRGEGEQYF